These 31 T cell receptor beta chains share one sample of origin, sequenced in a study of blood T cell repertoires in COVID-19. Produced via immunoSEQ multiplex PCR; TCRdb's table is partial and in-frame only. The sample comprises approximately 250,000 clones, just under 85% of which are singletons, and 5% to 7% rests with the top ten. Sequencing input: peripheral blood. These receptor sequences come from a woman aged 55-75 years with active or convalescent COVID-19.

This clone was observed a single time. The V and J genes are TRBV5-1 and TRBJ1-2; 7 bases are a match to TRBD1. Germline values: CDR1 SGHRS, CDR2 YFSETQ. Unmatched junction bases numbered 9, after V lost 0 bases and J lost 10 bases. The CDR3 runs to 14 residues. CDR3 residues: CASSLGLDRDDYTF. The CDR3 DNA follows: TGCGCCAGCAGCTTGGGTCTAGACAGGGACGACTACACCTTC.

In this sample, this clone turned up once. The CDR3: CASSYLPGPNEQFF. CDR3 coding DNA: TGTGCCAGCAGTTACTTACCAGGTCCCAATGAGCAGTTCTTC. This chain links TRBV6-2 or TRBV6-3 with TRBJ2-1; D is unresolved. Germline lookup yields CDR1 MNHEY and CDR2 SVGEGT. The CDR3 totals 14 residues. Trimming removed 1 base from V and 6 bases from J, with 10 bases in between.

The chain joins TRBV7-2 to TRBJ1-2; the D is unclear. Germline V gene lookup returns CDR1 SGHTA and CDR2 FQGNSA. The CDR3 loop spans 19 amino acids. The ends were cut back, 1 base at V and 5 bases at J, with 26 bases in the middle. The CDR3 region is CASSLGPGTTHHRRYGYTF. CDR3 DNA sequence: TGTGCCAGCAGCTTAGGTCCCGGAACCACCCACCACCGGAGGTATGGCTACACCTTC.

J is TRBJ2-3 and V is TRBV28, with 8 positions matching TRBD2. This CDR3 contains 16 residues. J gave up 2 bases and V 5 bases, and 9 bases lay outside the gene matches. CDR1 is MDHEN and CDR2 is SYDVKM in the germline V gene. The CDR3 coding sequence is TGTGCCAGCAGTGGGACCGGGGGGGTGAACACAGATACGCAGTATTTT. It translates to CASSGTGGVNTDTQYF.

The chain carries TRBV2 and TRBJ1-6; D is ambiguous. CDR1 and CDR2 (germline): SNHLY, FYNNEI. The CDR3 spans 11 residues. Trimming left V 7 bases short and J 8 bases short, with 6 bases between. CDR3 coding DNA: TGTGCCAGCACCCTTGATTCACCCCTCCACTTT. Amino acids: CASTLDSPLHF.

The J gene is TRBJ2-7, the V gene TRBV5-6; 9 bases map to TRBD1. Unmatched junction bases numbered 3, after V lost 0 bases and J lost 2 bases. Germline-derived CDR1 and CDR2 are SGHDT and YYEEEE. There are 15 residues in the CDR3. The CDR3 region has the DNA TGTGCCAGCAGCTTGGGGGGGACAGGGCCCTACGAGCAGTACTTC. This translates into CASSLGGTGPYEQYF. The entire variable domain, with the rest obtained from reference TRBV5-6 and TRBJ2-7, is as follows: DAGVTQSPTHLIKTRGQQVTLRCSPKSGHDTVSWYQQALGQGPQFIFQYYEEEERQRGNFPDRFSGHQFPNYSSELNVNALLLGDSALYLCASSLGGTGPYEQYFGPGTRLTVT.

This clone was picked up a small number of times. The CDR3 DNA reads TGTGCCATCAGACCGGGACAGGAAAATTCACCCCTCCACTTT. Its protein product is CAIRPGQENSPLHF. The chain is built from TRBV10-3 and TRBJ1-6; 8 nucleotides match TRBD1. Germline V lookup: CDR1 ENHRY, CDR2 SYGVKD. Trimming at V came to 6 bases and at J to 7 bases, leaving 5 bases not matched to a gene. The CDR3 runs to 14 residues.

The genes are TRBV11-3 and TRBJ2-7; D is possibly TRBD2 (5 bases). The CDR3 has 15 residues. Trimming cost V 4 bases and J 7 bases, with 20 bases left between them. Germline V gives CDR1 SGHNT, CDR2 YENEEA. For the CDR3, the DNA is TGTGCCAGCAGCTCCCGGACGGAGGACCGCCGGGAGCAGTACTTC. Amino acid sequence: CASSSRTEDRREQYF. The variable domain in full, completed from reference TRBV11-3 and TRBJ2-7, reads EAGVVQSPRYKIIEKKQPVAFWCNPISGHNTLYWYLQNLGQGPELLIRYENEEAVDDSQLPKDRFSAERLKGVDSTLKIQPAELGDSAVYLCASSSRTEDRREQYFGPGTRLTVT.

This rearrangement joins TRBV2 to TRBJ1-2; D may be TRBD1 (5 bases). V was clipped by 4 bases and J by 8 bases, with 14 bases between them. There are 13 residues in the CDR3. The germline gives CDR1 SNHLY, CDR2 FYNNEI. The CDR3 coding sequence is TGTGCCAGCAGTGTGGAGGGGATAAGGGGCTACACCTTC. It specifies CASSVEGIRGYTF.

The rearrangement joins TRBV2 to TRBJ2-1; 9 nucleotides match TRBD2. The CDR3 is made up of 14 amino acids. From germline, CDR1 is SNHLY and CDR2 FYNNEI. J lost 5 bases, V lost 6 bases, and 5 bases had no gene match. As DNA, the CDR3 is TGTGCCAGCAGAATTGAGCGGGGGGACAATGAGCAGTTCTTC. This sequence encodes CASRIERGDNEQFF.

This chain connects TRBV7-9 to TRBJ1-1; D gene uncertain. Trimming stripped 5 bases from V and 4 bases from J, with 14 bases between. Germline V gives CDR1 SEHNR, CDR2 FQNEAQ (reference sequence). The CDR3 length is 14 residues. CDR3 nucleotides: TGTGCCAGCAGCCAAGCCCCTGCGCGCACTGAAGCTTTCTTT. Protein sequence: CASSQAPARTEAFF.

The gene calls are TRBV5-1 and TRBJ1-2; D gene ambiguous. The CDR3 consists of 16 residues. Trimming pared 0 bases from V and 2 bases from J, leaving 14 bases between. CDR1 is SGHRS, CDR2 YFSETQ, per germline. The CDR3 region has the DNA TGCGCCAGCAGCTTGGTTTTGGCAGGTCTCAACTATGGCTACACCTTC. As protein: CASSLVLAGLNYGYTF.

V usage is TRBV5-1 and J usage is TRBJ2-3; D gene unclear. CDR1 and CDR2 (germline): SGHRS, YFSETQ. CDR3 length: 15 residues. Trimming removed 1 base at V and 1 base at J, with 10 bases between. The CDR3 sequence is CASSLFRSGTDTQYF. CDR3 nucleotide sequence: TGCGCCAGCAGCTTGTTCCGTTCCGGCACAGATACGCAGTATTTT.

V usage is TRBV5-6 and J usage is TRBJ1-2, with D perhaps TRBD1 (6 bases). Trimming removed 0 bases at V and 0 bases at J, with 12 bases between. The CDR3 spans 16 residues. CDR1 is SGHDT, CDR2 YYEEEE, per germline. The CDR3 nucleotides are TGTGCCAGCAGCTTGGGAGTAGGACAGACTAACTATGGCTACACCTTC. It is translated as CASSLGVGQTNYGYTF.

This clone showed up just once. J is TRBJ2-1 and V is TRBV5-1; 9 bases map to TRBD1. The CDR3 length is 15 residues. V dropped 4 bases and J dropped 4; count of bases not matched to a gene: 6. Germline CDR1 reads SGHRS; CDR2 reads YFSETQ. The CDR3 DNA reads TGCGCCAGCAGCCCCGGACAGGGGAAATACAATGAGCAGTTCTTC. This encodes CASSPGQGKYNEQFF.

This chain connects TRBV19 to TRBJ2-3, with D possibly matching TRBD1 (6 bases). The CDR3 contains 14 residues. Trimming left V 8 bases short and J 3 bases short, with 15 bases between. In germline, CDR1 is LNHDA, CDR2 SQIVND (reference sequence). The CDR3 loop is CASREQGFTDTQYF. For the CDR3, the DNA is TGTGCCAGTCGAGAACAGGGTTTTACAGATACGCAGTATTTT.

The V and J genes are TRBV29-1 and TRBJ1-2; D is perhaps TRBD1 (6 bases). Germline CDR1 is SQVTM and CDR2 is ANQGSEA. V was trimmed by 7 bases and J by 0 bases, leaving 12 bases between them. This CDR3 contains 13 residues. The CDR3 sequence is CSAGALANYGYTF. CDR3 sequence (DNA): TGCAGCGCGGGGGCCCTAGCTAACTATGGCTACACCTTC.

For the CDR3, the DNA is TGCAGCGCTGGGGGGAGACAGCCTAACTATGGCTACACCTTC. Translation gives CSAGGRQPNYGYTF. The gene calls are TRBV29-1 and TRBJ1-2; TRBD1 is a possible D gene (5 bases). CDR1 and CDR2 from the germline V gene are SQVTM and ANQGSEA. Trimming pared 7 bases from V and 0 bases from J, leaving 15 bases between. The CDR3 loop spans 14 amino acids.

The rearrangement links TRBV21-1 to TRBJ1-5; the D call of TRBD1 is as the table states it, not checked on the DNA. TRBV21-1 is termed a pseudogene. The CDR3 extends over 16 amino acids. CDR3 in amino acids: CASSPQGGQSNQPQHF. Written as DNA, the CDR3 is TGTGCCAGCAGCCCGCAGGGGGGCCAAAGCAATCAGCCCCAGCATTTT.

This clone was recorded once. The chain uses TRBV28 and TRBJ2-3, with a weak D call TRBD2 (6 bases). CDR3 length: 13 residues. The germline V gene has CDR1 MDHEN and CDR2 SYDVKM. V was pared by 8 bases and J by 1 base, with 10 bases between. CDR3 region: CASRDSGTDTQYF. For the CDR3, the DNA is TGTGCCAGCCGGGACTCAGGCACAGATACGCAGTATTTT.

The chain has TRBV19 and TRBJ2-4; 8 bases align to TRBD1. The V segment lost 5 bases and the J segment 7 bases; nucleotides outside the gene matches: 7. The germline CDR1 and CDR2 sequences are LNHDA and SQIVND (reference sequence). The CDR3 has 14 amino acids. The CDR3 DNA follows: TGTGCCAGTAGTCCCCAGGGGGCGCCGAACATTCAGTACTTC. Its translation is CASSPQGAPNIQYF.

This chain joins TRBV25-1 and TRBJ1-2; no reliable D call. The CDR3 sequence is 15 residues long. In germline, CDR1 is MGHDK, CDR2 SYGVNS. Trimming left V 5 bases short and J 0 bases short, with 13 bases between. In DNA, the CDR3 is TGTGCCAGCAGTACGGAGGGAGCCCCTAACTATGGCTACACCTTC. It specifies CASSTEGAPNYGYTF.

The J gene is TRBJ2-2, the V gene TRBV7-2; TRBD2 agrees at 9 bases. Trimming at V came to 4 bases and at J to 4 bases, leaving 7 bases not matched to a gene. This CDR3 is built from 16 residues. From germline, CDR1 is SGHTA and CDR2 FQGNSA. The CDR3 sequence: CASSSNAGGGTGELFF. CDR3 nucleotide sequence: TGTGCCAGCAGCTCCAACGCGGGGGGGGGCACCGGGGAGCTGTTTTTT.

The V gene is TRBV29-1, the J gene TRBJ2-5; D remains unclear. This CDR3 is 14 amino acids long. CDR1 is SQVTM, CDR2 ANQGSEA, per germline. V lost 6 bases, J lost 2 bases, and 16 bases lay in between. This CDR3 is CSVSIVAVQETQYF. The CDR3 coding sequence is TGCAGCGTCTCAATCGTGGCAGTGCAAGAGACCCAGTACTTC.

This clone was counted between two and nine times. This chain joins TRBV11-3 and TRBJ2-7, with a possible D match to TRBD2 (5 bases). In germline, CDR1 is SGHNT, CDR2 YENEEA. The CDR3 has 12 amino acids. V gave up 6 bases and J gave up 4 bases, with 10 bases separating them. CDR3 coding DNA: TGTGCCAGCAGGGGAGCTAGGTACGAGCAGTACTTC. It yields the protein CASRGARYEQYF.

This chain links TRBV15 with TRBJ2-5; possible D gene TRBD2, 7 bases. The CDR3 contains 15 residues. Germline values: CDR1 LNHNV, CDR2 YYDKDF (reference sequence). Trimming took off 4 bases at V and 4 bases at J, with 16 bases between the two ends. CDR3 DNA: TGTGCCACCAGCACCTGGGGGGCGGGGGCAGAGACCCAGTACTTC. The encoded protein is CATSTWGAGAETQYF.

This chain connects TRBV6-5 to TRBJ2-2; possible D gene TRBD2, 5 bases. The CDR3 extends over 15 amino acids. CDR1 and CDR2 from the germline V gene are MNHEY and SVGAGI. Trimming removed 7 bases at V and 1 base at J, with 13 bases between. CDR3 sequence: CASMEAIENTGELFF. Written as DNA, the CDR3 is TGTGCCAGCATGGAGGCTATCGAGAACACCGGGGAGCTGTTTTTT.

This chain links TRBV4-2 with TRBJ2-3, with 9 bases that match TRBD1. Trimming removed 5 bases from V and 7 bases from J; junction bases left unmatched: 7. CDR1 is LGHNA, CDR2 YNFKEQ, per germline. The CDR3 runs 14 residues. Here the CDR3 DNA reads TGTGCCAGCAGCTCCCGGACAGGGGCCTATACGCAGTATTTT. Its translation: CASSSRTGAYTQYF.

The chain joins TRBV5-6 to TRBJ2-7, with TRBD2 as a possible D gene (5 bases). Germline V lookup: CDR1 SGHDT, CDR2 YYEEEE. V lost 3 bases and J lost 3, with 16 bases in between. This CDR3 region has 15 residues. CDR3 coding DNA: TGTGCCAGCAGCTCCTACTTTAGCGCCTTCTACGAGCAGTACTTC. This encodes CASSSYFSAFYEQYF.

This chain uses TRBV11-3 with TRBJ2-7; D is uncertain. Germline lookup yields CDR1 SGHNT and CDR2 YENEEA. This CDR3 region has 18 residues. Trimming removed 1 base at V and 1 base at J, with 20 bases between. CDR3 bases: TGTGCCAGCAGCTTAGCCCGCTCAGCGTTGCAAGCGTCCTACGAGCAGTACTTC. Amino acid sequence: CASSLARSALQASYEQYF.

The V call is TRBV2, the J call TRBJ2-3; 12 bases are a match to TRBD2. CDR1 and CDR2 from the germline V gene are SNHLY and FYNNEI. This CDR3 has 15 residues. V dropped 3 bases and J dropped 8; count of bases not matched to a gene: 6. CDR3 sequence: CASSDRTSGVGTQYF. In DNA, the CDR3 is TGTGCCAGCAGTGACCGGACTAGCGGGGTGGGTACGCAGTATTTT.